This TCR beta chain was captured in a study of OX40 agonist ivuxolimab in advanced cancers. The wider study: Dose-escalation patients suffered from hepatocellular carcinoma, melanoma, renal cell or head and neck cancer.

Measured with immunoSEQ multiplex PCR; TCRdb has only the in-frame clones, and not every one. Here the sample spans 77,000 or so clones, approximately 80% being singletons. This sequence originates from an adult with an advanced solid tumor such as melanoma, head and neck, liver or kidney cancer. This specimen was CD4+ or CD8+ T cells sorted from blood, taken in a trial of the OX40 agonist ivuxolimab.

The chain's CDR3 is CASSEGGNYGYTF. CDR3 DNA sequence: TGTGCCAGCAGCGAAGGCGGGAACTATGGCTACACCTTC. The rearrangement joins TRBV9 to TRBJ1-2, with D uncertain. Trimming shortened V by 3 bases and J by 2 bases, and 8 bases separated the two germline ends. Germline V gene sequence: CDR1 SGDLS, CDR2 YYNGEE. The CDR3 is 13 residues long.